Included here is one TCR beta chain sequence, with context. This clonotype has more than one count but fewer than ten. This receptor's antigen is unknown. A read error may account for a junction end that differs from germline. Library preparation employed 5' RACE. This sample was sequenced with an Illumina HiSeq 2500. The second PCR ran for about 7 to 11 cycles and used a J-beta primer mix along with a sample-barcoded 5' primer. Each TCR beta cDNA molecule received a unique molecular identifier from a template-switch 5' adaptor carrying 12 random nucleotides. At least 2.5 million CDR3-containing paired-end reads were obtained from each sample. The Mint cDNA synthesis kit, primed by a TRBC-specific oligonucleotide, was used to synthesize first-strand cDNA from all RNA. Following uracil-DNA glycosylase treatment, a first 18-cycle PCR with universal primers M1SS and BC2_uni_R was performed on all cDNA. The source study handled its data this way. Normalization of each sample was performed by random selection of 1 million high-quality reads, each carrying a distinct molecular identifier. Reads sharing molecular identifiers were discarded rather than binned into consensus sequences. MiTCR, with a Q25 quality threshold and the strictest error-elimination algorithm, was used for CDR3 identification, clonotype clustering and error correction. A nonparametric unseen species model with Euler transformation was used to estimate lower-bound total TCR beta diversity. TCRdb cleaned the public reads at Q25 with fastp, built clones with MiXCR and kept in-frame beta chains. When rows share a CDR3 protein, they turn into one entry using the most common DNA and genes. These V and J calls are TCRdb output, not the study's own analysis. In all, the sample holds 650,000 or so distinct CDR3 sequences, and 52% of those were seen once. The ten most abundant clones make up about 13% of the sample.

Spanning cysteine to phenylalanine, the CDR3 consists of 15 amino acids. Just the 45-base CDR3 DNA is kept, in frame starting at base 1. The data were taken from a study of blood T cells in healthy people across ages (dated by TCRdb to about 2015). Turning to the overall study: In model experiments, template switching captured roughly one uniquely barcoded TCR beta cDNA molecule for every two T cells. To track age-related changes in TCR beta repertoire diversity, the study relied on deep sequencing normalized with unique cDNA molecular identifiers. The donors were split into four age groups: young (average about 16 years), middle-aged (around 40), aged (roughly 68) and long-lived (under 90). To avoid experimental bias, donors of different ages were distributed randomly across sequencing lanes. Two additional independent replicas of 1 million unique cDNA reads from the same blood draw were analyzed for two donors (one aged 18 to 30 and one aged 80 or older). General findings and caveats noted by the study authors: Estimates of total diversity based on one million sequenced T cells were regarded as lower bounds and as underestimates. Bulk unsorted PBMC profiling prevented conclusive comparison of naive and antigen-experienced compartments. As age increased, observed TCR beta diversity per million T cells dropped in a roughly linear way, and a significant reduction was already evident by age 40. Compared with the aged group, the long-lived group had more naive CD4+ T cells, fewer expanded clones and increased TCR diversity, a pattern suggesting age selection. Observed TCR beta diversity correlated strongly with the percentage of naive T cells measured by flow cytometry. The CMV infection status of donors was not known, potentially confounding age-related changes in expanded clonotypes.

The donors were around 39 Caucasian individuals from Russia, aged roughly 6 to 90 years, who were systemically healthy. Ten milliliters of peripheral blood were collected from each donor into EDTA-treated Vacutainer tubes. Ficoll-Paque density-gradient centrifugation was used to isolate PBMCs, with at least 6.5 million obtained per sample. Trizol reagent was used to extract total RNA from PBMCs, with at least 6 micrograms per sample. The percentages of naive CD45RAhigh/CD27high T cells were determined by flow cytometry on a PBMC aliquot from every donor. The sample was blood. This clonotype was sampled from a woman older than 75 in good health. The chain joins TRBV12-3 or TRBV12-4 to TRBJ2-3, and TRBD1 matches 7 of the central bases. The nucleotide sequence reads TGTGCCAGCAACCAAAGAGGGGGCCCAACTGATATGCAGTATTTT. This encodes CASNQRGGPTDMQYF.